The clone carrying this T cell receptor beta chain was found once. The antigen remains undetermined. These data come from a study of T cell clonotyping in hematopoietic cell transplantation. Broader study findings: Without cell sorting, CD4 versus CD8 contributions remain unresolved.

Sequencing used immunoSEQ multiplex PCR; TCRdb keeps in-frame clones, though not all of them. The sample has 25,000 to 35,000 clones; approximately 94% are singletons. The TCR comes from a man aged 50 to 59 in good health. Some clones in this sample may be carry-over from other donors' samples. The sequenced material came from peripheral blood mononuclear cells.

CDR3: CASSQNAPADYGYTF. CDR3 bases: TGTGCCAGCAGCCAAAACGCCCCAGCAGACTATGGCTACACCTTC. The V call is TRBV7-2, the J call TRBJ1-2; D call uncertain. Trimming stripped 5 bases from V and 3 bases from J, with 16 bases between. The CDR3 has 15 amino acids. Germline CDR1 reads SGHTA; CDR2 reads FQGNSA.